This is a list of T cell receptor beta chains from one sample in a study of blood T cell repertoires in COVID-19. TCRdb keeps only in-frame clones here, not all; method: immunoSEQ multiplex PCR. This table holds just under 90,000 clones, roughly 70% found once. The sequencing sample was made of peripheral blood. These receptors all stem from a woman of 80 years or more with acute or convalescent COVID-19. Both conserved end residues are part of each CDR3. A D gene is named only where the DNA matches it firmly. Size values are once, few and many counts, or a class for expanded clones, and some rows have none.

D gene: NA
V gene: TRBV6-1
J gene: TRBJ1-1
clone size: NA
CDR3 protein: CASSDPGMNTEAFF
CDR3 DNA: TGTGCCAGCAGTGACCCAGGGATGAACACTGAAGCTTTCTTT

D gene: NA
V gene: TRBV3-1/TRBV3-2
J gene: TRBJ2-2
clone size: NA
CDR3 protein: CASSQIVGGTGELFF
CDR3 DNA: TGTGCCAGCAGCCAAATCGTAGGGGGCACCGGGGAGCTGTTTTTT

D gene: TRBD1
V gene: TRBV10-3
J gene: TRBJ1-6
clone size: NA
CDR3 protein: CAIKGDRAPYNSPLHF
CDR3 DNA: TGTGCCATCAAAGGAGACAGGGCTCCCTATAATTCACCCCTCCACTTT

D gene: NA
V gene: TRBV6-1
J gene: TRBJ1-2
clone size: NA
CDR3 protein: CASSETRYGYTF
CDR3 DNA: TGTGCCAGCAGTGAAACACGTTATGGCTACACCTTC

D gene: NA
V gene: TRBV6-2/TRBV6-3
J gene: TRBJ1-1
clone size: NA
CDR3 protein: CASSYSNGRGFGNAEAFF
CDR3 DNA: TGTGCCAGCAGTTACTCGAACGGCAGAGGATTCGGGAACGCTGAAGCTTTCTTT

D gene: TRBD1
V gene: TRBV5-6
J gene: TRBJ2-5
clone size: once
CDR3 protein: CASSPLTGARETQYF
CDR3 DNA: TGTGCCAGCAGCCCTCTTACAGGGGCGAGGGAGACCCAGTACTTC

D gene: TRBD2
V gene: TRBV4-2
J gene: TRBJ2-1
clone size: NA
CDR3 protein: CASSQDPLAHYNEQFF
CDR3 DNA: TGTGCCAGCAGCCAAGATCCACTAGCGCACTACAATGAGCAGTTCTTC

D gene: TRBD1
V gene: TRBV6-5
J gene: TRBJ1-1
clone size: few
CDR3 protein: CASRDRGRTEAFF
CDR3 DNA: TGTGCCAGCAGGGACAGGGGGCGAACTGAAGCTTTCTTT

D gene: NA
V gene: TRBV7-9
J gene: TRBJ1-4
clone size: NA
CDR3 protein: CASSFGSATNEKLFF
CDR3 DNA: TGTGCCAGCAGCTTCGGGAGCGCAACTAATGAAAAACTGTTTTTT

D gene: NA
V gene: TRBV4-2
J gene: TRBJ1-5
clone size: NA
CDR3 protein: CASSQEPSEGIGNQPQHF
CDR3 DNA: TGTGCCAGCAGCCAAGAACCTTCGGAGGGGATCGGCAATCAGCCCCAGCATTTT

D gene: TRBD2
V gene: TRBV14
J gene: TRBJ2-1
clone size: NA
CDR3 protein: CASSQGLAGFRNEQFF
CDR3 DNA: TGTGCCAGCAGCCAGGGACTAGCGGGGTTCAGGAATGAGCAGTTCTTC

D gene: TRBD1
V gene: TRBV30
J gene: TRBJ1-1
clone size: NA
CDR3 protein: CACLGQGAAEAFF
CDR3 DNA: TGTGCCTGCTTGGGACAGGGGGCGGCTGAAGCTTTCTTT

D gene: TRBD2
V gene: TRBV6-1
J gene: TRBJ2-7
clone size: NA
CDR3 protein: CASSSPGLAGYEQYF
CDR3 DNA: TGTGCCAGCAGCTCACCGGGACTAGCGGGTTACGAGCAGTACTTC

D gene: TRBD2
V gene: TRBV3-1/TRBV3-2
J gene: TRBJ2-2
clone size: NA
CDR3 protein: CASSPSGGPGELFF
CDR3 DNA: TGTGCCAGCAGCCCCAGCGGGGGGCCCGGGGAGCTGTTTTTT

D gene: NA
V gene: TRBV9
J gene: TRBJ1-1
clone size: NA
CDR3 protein: CASSVVERNTEAFF
CDR3 DNA: TGTGCCAGCAGCGTAGTGGAGAGGAACACTGAAGCTTTCTTT

D gene: NA
V gene: TRBV5-8
J gene: TRBJ2-7
clone size: NA
CDR3 protein: CASSSESGSYEQYF
CDR3 DNA: TGTGCCAGCAGTTCCGAGAGCGGATCTTACGAGCAGTACTTC

D gene: TRBD1
V gene: TRBV11-2
J gene: TRBJ2-1
clone size: NA
CDR3 protein: CASSSDRGNEQFF
CDR3 DNA: TGTGCCAGCAGCTCCGACAGGGGCAATGAGCAGTTCTTC

D gene: TRBD1
V gene: TRBV6-5
J gene: TRBJ1-4
clone size: NA
CDR3 protein: CATETGTNEKLFF
CDR3 DNA: TGTGCCACCGAGACAGGGACTAATGAAAAACTGTTTTTT

D gene: TRBD2
V gene: TRBV10-3
J gene: TRBJ2-7
clone size: few
CDR3 protein: CATIAGASYEQYF
CDR3 DNA: TGTGCCACTATAGCGGGGGCCTCCTACGAGCAGTACTTC

D gene: TRBD1
V gene: TRBV19
J gene: TRBJ1-1
clone size: NA
CDR3 protein: CASSLRDRNTEAFF
CDR3 DNA: TGTGCCAGTAGTCTCCGGGACAGAAACACTGAAGCTTTCTTT

D gene: NA
V gene: TRBV5-1
J gene: TRBJ1-3
clone size: once
CDR3 protein: CASSFGTAGNTIYF
CDR3 DNA: TGCGCCAGCAGCTTCGGTACAGCTGGAAACACCATATATTTT

D gene: NA
V gene: TRBV6-5
J gene: TRBJ2-7
clone size: NA
CDR3 protein: CASRSWRYEQYF
CDR3 DNA: TGTGCCAGCAGGTCCTGGAGGTACGAGCAGTACTTC

D gene: NA
V gene: TRBV19
J gene: TRBJ1-6
clone size: NA
CDR3 protein: CASTQRADSNSPLHF
CDR3 DNA: TGTGCCAGTACCCAAAGGGCGGACAGTAATTCACCCCTCCACTTT

D gene: NA
V gene: TRBV14
J gene: TRBJ2-7
clone size: NA
CDR3 protein: CASSQWADQYF
CDR3 DNA: TGTGCCAGCAGCCAATGGGCAGACCAGTACTTC

D gene: TRBD1
V gene: TRBV23-1
J gene: TRBJ1-5
clone size: NA
CDR3 protein: CASSRGGWDQPQHF
CDR3 DNA: TGCGCCAGCAGTCGAGGGGGCTGGGATCAGCCCCAGCATTTT

D gene: TRBD1
V gene: TRBV9
J gene: TRBJ1-2
clone size: NA
CDR3 protein: CASSSRTGLYGYTF
CDR3 DNA: TGTGCCAGCAGCTCTCGGACAGGGCTTTATGGCTACACCTTC

D gene: TRBD1
V gene: TRBV6-5
J gene: TRBJ1-2
clone size: few
CDR3 protein: CASRGDRGSLYGYTF
CDR3 DNA: TGTGCCAGCAGAGGGGACAGGGGGTCCCTCTATGGCTACACCTTC

D gene: TRBD2
V gene: TRBV7-2
J gene: TRBJ2-7
clone size: few
CDR3 protein: CASSLDSGGYYEQYF
CDR3 DNA: TGTGCCAGCAGCTTAGATAGCGGGGGGTACTACGAGCAGTACTTC

D gene: NA
V gene: TRBV3-1/TRBV3-2
J gene: TRBJ1-1
clone size: NA
CDR3 protein: CASSRTTPMNTEAFF
CDR3 DNA: TGTGCCAGCAGCCGGACAACCCCTATGAACACTGAAGCTTTCTTT

D gene: NA
V gene: TRBV10-3
J gene: TRBJ1-5
clone size: once
CDR3 protein: CAISDGHASNQPQHF
CDR3 DNA: TGTGCCATCAGTGATGGACACGCTAGCAATCAGCCCCAGCATTTT

D gene: TRBD1
V gene: TRBV5-1
J gene: TRBJ1-1
clone size: NA
CDR3 protein: CASSTGTGNRVEAFF
CDR3 DNA: TGCGCCAGCAGCACTGGGACAGGTAATAGGGTTGAAGCTTTCTTT

D gene: NA
V gene: TRBV12-3/TRBV12-4
J gene: TRBJ1-2
clone size: NA
CDR3 protein: CASSSLAFSGYTF
CDR3 DNA: TGTGCCAGCAGTTCGTTGGCATTCTCTGGCTACACCTTC

D gene: NA
V gene: TRBV6-5
J gene: TRBJ1-2
clone size: few
CDR3 protein: CASRLTPAINYGYTF
CDR3 DNA: TGTGCCAGCAGGTTGACACCAGCCATAAACTATGGCTACACCTTC

D gene: TRBD1
V gene: TRBV18
J gene: TRBJ1-2
clone size: NA
CDR3 protein: CASSPPRDSNYGYTF
CDR3 DNA: TGTGCCAGCTCACCACCACGGGACAGCAACTATGGCTACACCTTC

D gene: NA
V gene: TRBV28
J gene: TRBJ2-7
clone size: few
CDR3 protein: CASLPPGESYEQYF
CDR3 DNA: TGTGCCAGCCTCCCCCCGGGGGAATCCTACGAGCAGTACTTC

D gene: TRBD2
V gene: TRBV5-5
J gene: TRBJ2-7
clone size: NA
CDR3 protein: CASSLTSGGLQYF
CDR3 DNA: TGTGCCAGCAGCTTGACTAGCGGGGGGCTACAGTACTTC

D gene: TRBD1
V gene: TRBV25-1
J gene: TRBJ1-6
clone size: few
CDR3 protein: CASSLQGDYNSPLHF
CDR3 DNA: TGTGCCAGCAGTCTCCAGGGGGACTATAATTCACCCCTCCACTTT

D gene: TRBD1
V gene: TRBV6-5
J gene: TRBJ1-2
clone size: NA
CDR3 protein: CASSWSPGTEGYGYTF
CDR3 DNA: TGTGCCAGCAGTTGGTCCCCCGGGACAGAAGGGTATGGCTACACCTTC

D gene: TRBD1
V gene: TRBV24-1
J gene: TRBJ2-3
clone size: NA
CDR3 protein: CATRGQGTDTQYF
CDR3 DNA: TGTGCCACCAGAGGACAGGGCACAGATACGCAGTATTTT

D gene: TRBD2
V gene: TRBV3-1/TRBV3-2
J gene: TRBJ2-5
clone size: once
CDR3 protein: CASSPPGLAGIQETQYF
CDR3 DNA: TGTGCCAGCAGCCCTCCTGGACTAGCGGGTATTCAAGAGACCCAGTACTTC

D gene: NA
V gene: TRBV30
J gene: TRBJ2-5
clone size: NA
CDR3 protein: CAGSPGETQYF
CDR3 DNA: TGTGCCGGTAGCCCGGGGGAGACCCAGTACTTC

D gene: NA
V gene: TRBV18
J gene: TRBJ1-5
clone size: NA
CDR3 protein: CASSPRSRSDSNQPQHF
CDR3 DNA: TGTGCCAGCTCACCAAGGTCCCGCAGCGATAGCAATCAGCCCCAGCATTTT